The 21 T cell receptor beta chains below all came from one sample that was sequenced in a study of cytomegalovirus exposure and HLA in healthy donors. Primers for the PCR totalled 60 Vbeta and 13 Jbeta. Data came from immunoSEQ multiplex PCR; TCRdb stores just in-frame clones and leaves some out. The table has some 150,000 clones, roughly three quarters seen once. The sample consisted of PBMCs. The receptor source for this set is a man younger than 30 in good health and CMV-seropositive.

This clone appeared a single time. The chain links TRBV5-1 to TRBJ2-3; 8 bases align to TRBD2. The CDR3 runs to 19 residues. Trimming removed 4 bases from V and 0 bases from J; junction bases left unmatched: 16. The germline CDR1 and CDR2 sequences are SGHRS and YFSETQ. CDR3 DNA sequence: TGCGCCAGCAGCCTACCTCTGGGTAGCGGGGAAGGGAGCACAGATACGCAGTATTTT. This codes for CASSLPLGSGEGSTDTQYF.

The V gene is TRBV2, the J gene TRBJ2-2, with D possibly TRBD2 on 5 matching bases. V gave up 7 bases and J gave up 0 bases, with 12 bases separating them. Germline CDR1 SNHLY, CDR2 FYNNEI. The CDR3 runs to 15 residues. The DNA for the CDR3 is TGTGCCAGCAAAGTGGAGGTCGCGAACACCGGGGAGCTGTTTTTT. Translating gives CASKVEVANTGELFF.

The chain couples TRBV6-6 to TRBJ2-2, with 7 bases that match TRBD1. Germline lookup yields CDR1 MNHNY and CDR2 SVGAGI (reference sequence). The CDR3 has 15 amino acids. The junction had 5 bases not matched to a gene; V was cut back by 2 bases and J by 5 bases. CDR3 in DNA: TGTGCCAGCAGTTACCCCCGGACAGGTACCGGGGAGCTGTTTTTT. It codes for CASSYPRTGTGELFF.

The chain employs TRBV7-2 and TRBJ2-1; 7 bases are shared with TRBD2. Per germline, CDR1 SGHTA and CDR2 FQGNSA. Losses at the gene ends were 5 bases for V and 2 bases for J; bases not matched to a gene: 9. The length of the CDR3 is 16 residues. This chain's CDR3 is CASSPPGAGAYNEQFF. CDR3 coding DNA: TGTGCCAGCAGCCCCCCCGGTGCGGGGGCCTACAATGAGCAGTTCTTC.

CDR3 in amino acids: CAWSLAGGVPKVHSYEQYF. As DNA, the CDR3 is TGTGCCTGGAGTCTAGCGGGAGGGGTCCCAAAGGTCCACTCCTACGAGCAGTACTTC. The V gene is TRBV30, the J gene TRBJ2-7, with 12 bases lining up with TRBD2. From germline, CDR1 is GTSNPN and CDR2 SVGIG (reference sequence). The CDR3 spans 19 residues. V lost 2 bases to trimming and J lost 0 bases; unmatched junction nucleotides: 14.

The table lists this clone with a few counts. This chain links TRBV10-3 with TRBJ2-7, with 7 positions matching TRBD1. CDR1 and CDR2 from the germline V gene are ENHRY and SYGVKD. The CDR3 totals 16 residues. Trimming removed 3 bases from V and 1 base from J; junction bases left unmatched: 9. The CDR3 protein is CAISEQQGYGSYEQYF. CDR3 nucleotide sequence: TGTGCCATCAGTGAACAACAGGGGTATGGATCCTACGAGCAGTACTTC.

The V and J genes are TRBV11-1 and TRBJ1-2, with D maybe TRBD1 (5 bases). Germline lookup yields CDR1 SGHAT and CDR2 FQDESV (reference sequence). CDR3 length: 13 amino acids. Trimming pared 5 bases from V and 3 bases from J, leaving 10 bases between. This CDR3 reads CASSRQRDYGYTF. DNA for the CDR3: TGTGCCAGCAGCAGACAGCGAGACTATGGCTACACCTTC.

The chain couples TRBV5-6 to TRBJ1-4, with a possible D match to TRBD1 (5 bases). The ends were cut back, 0 bases at V and 1 base at J, with 13 bases in the middle. Germline V gene data show CDR1 as SGHDT and CDR2 as YYEEEE. The length of the CDR3 is 17 residues. DNA for the CDR3: TGTGCCAGCAGCTTGGCCAAGGGGTGGGAAACTAATGAAAAACTGTTTTTT. This translates into CASSLAKGWETNEKLFF.

The chain combines TRBV4-3 with TRBJ1-4; D is undetermined. V lost 0 bases and J 11 bases, leaving 16 bases between the germline ends. The germline CDR1 and CDR2 sequences are LGHNA and YSLEER. CDR3 length: 15 residues. CDR3 protein: CASSQERPTLRKLFF. Written as DNA, the CDR3 is TGCGCCAGCAGCCAAGAGCGGCCCACTCTGAGGAAACTGTTTTTT.

This chain joins TRBV5-5 and TRBJ2-1; no clear D gene. The CDR3 runs 16 residues. V shed 2 bases and J shed 0 bases, with 12 bases lying between them. Germline CDR1 is SGHKS and CDR2 is YYEKEE (reference sequence). The CDR3 spells CASSFHSPSSYNEQFF. CDR3 nucleotide sequence: TGTGCCAGCAGCTTTCATTCCCCGAGCTCCTACAATGAGCAGTTCTTC.

This clone appeared a single time. This chain joins TRBV7-2 and TRBJ2-3, with D possibly TRBD2 on 7 matching bases. Trimming removed 8 bases from V and 3 bases from J, with 12 bases in between. CDR3 length: 13 amino acids. Germline values: CDR1 SGHTA, CDR2 FQGNSA. Here the CDR3 reads CASGGARTDTQYF. The DNA of the CDR3 is TGTGCCAGCGGGGGGGCCAGGACAGATACGCAGTATTTT. Full variable domain (missing parts from reference TRBV7-2 and TRBJ2-3): GAGVSQSPSNKVTEKGKDVELRCDPISGHTALYWYRQSLGQGLEFLIYFQGNSAPDKSGLPSDRFSAERTGGSVSTLTIQRTQQEDSAVYLCASGGARTDTQYFGPGTRLTVL.

V gene TRBV5-4 combines with J gene TRBJ2-7; D gene uncertain. Germline V gene sequence: CDR1 SGHNT, CDR2 YYREEE (reference sequence). This CDR3 region has 14 residues. The ends were cut back, 0 bases at V and 3 bases at J, with 10 bases in the middle. The CDR3 region has the DNA TGTGCCAGCAGCTTGGGGGCGTTGGGCTACGAGCAGTACTTC. Translation: CASSLGALGYEQYF. Drawing the rest from reference TRBV5-4 and TRBJ2-7, the complete variable domain is ETGVTQSPTHLIKTRGQQVTLRCSSQSGHNTVSWYQQALGQGPQFIFQYYREEENGRGNFPPRFSGLQFPNYSSELNVNALELDDSALYLCASSLGALGYEQYFGPGTRLTVT.

This chain connects TRBV30 to TRBJ2-2, with a tentative D call TRBD2 (7 bases). This CDR3 comprises 15 residues. Trimming pared 5 bases from V and 3 bases from J, leaving 16 bases between. The germline gives CDR1 GTSNPN, CDR2 SVGIG (reference sequence). This CDR3 is CAWYSGGVHTGELFF. Written as DNA, the CDR3 is TGTGCCTGGTATTCGGGGGGCGTCCACACCGGGGAGCTGTTTTTT.

The rearrangement joins TRBV6-1 to TRBJ1-5; maybe TRBD1 (6 bases). Trimming took off 5 bases at V and 7 bases at J, with 18 bases between the two ends. The CDR3 contains 15 residues. Germline V gives CDR1 MNHNS, CDR2 SASEGT. The CDR3 reads CASSPGQGLGQPQHF. CDR3 DNA sequence: TGTGCCAGCAGTCCCGGCCAGGGGTTAGGGCAGCCCCAGCATTTT.

This clone occurred a few times. This chain joins TRBV5-6 and TRBJ1-4, with 7 bases lining up with TRBD1. V shed 0 bases and J 8 bases; nucleotides not matched to a gene: 4. This CDR3 comprises 14 residues. Germline-derived CDR1 and CDR2 are SGHDT and YYEEEE. CDR3 in amino acids: CASSLAGTEEKLFF. CDR3 nucleotide sequence: TGTGCCAGCAGCTTGGCCGGGACAGAGGAAAAACTGTTTTTT. Supplemented by reference TRBV5-6 and TRBJ1-4, the full variable domain reads DAGVTQSPTHLIKTRGQQVTLRCSPKSGHDTVSWYQQALGQGPQFIFQYYEEEERQRGNFPDRFSGHQFPNYSSELNVNALLLGDSALYLCASSLAGTEEKLFFGSGTQLSVL.

This clone was seen a handful of times. The chain has TRBV6-6 and TRBJ1-1; D gene unclear. Trimming stripped 11 bases from V and 0 bases from J, with 10 bases between. In germline, CDR1 is MNHNY, CDR2 SVGAGI (reference sequence). This CDR3 is built from 12 residues. The CDR3 protein is CAAWAMNTEAFF. For the CDR3, the DNA is TGTGCCGCCTGGGCAATGAACACTGAAGCTTTCTTT.

V gene TRBV7-2 combines with J gene TRBJ2-2; D might be TRBD1 (5 bases). CDR3 size: 15 residues. Germline V gene sequence: CDR1 SGHTA, CDR2 FQGNSA. Trimming removed 1 base at V and 2 bases at J, with 8 bases between. CDR3 sequence (DNA): TGTGCCAGCAGCTTAGGGGGCGGTAACACCGGGGAGCTGTTTTTT. Translated: CASSLGGGNTGELFF. The entire variable domain, with the rest obtained from reference TRBV7-2 and TRBJ2-2, is as follows: GAGVSQSPSNKVTEKGKDVELRCDPISGHTALYWYRQSLGQGLEFLIYFQGNSAPDKSGLPSDRFSAERTGGSVSTLTIQRTQQEDSAVYLCASSLGGGNTGELFFGEGSRLTVL.

The DNA of the CDR3 is TGTGCCAGCAGCACAGGGTTTGGGGCCTACAATGAGCAGTTCTTC. Translated, it gives CASSTGFGAYNEQFF. The V call is TRBV11-2, the J call TRBJ2-1; D perhaps matches TRBD1 (6 bases). The ends were cut back, 5 bases at V and 2 bases at J, with 13 bases in the middle. The CDR3 spans 15 residues. CDR1 and CDR2 from the germline V gene are SGHAT and FQNNGV.

This clone has only one observation. CDR3 sequence: CASSFTGDLYGYTF. In DNA form, the CDR3 reads TGTGCCAGTAGTTTCACAGGGGACCTCTATGGCTACACCTTC. This rearrangement joins TRBV19 to TRBJ1-2; 7 bases are shared with TRBD1. The CDR3 consists of 14 residues. V dropped 5 bases and J dropped 4; count of bases not matched to a gene: 7. Looked up from germline, CDR1 is LNHDA and CDR2 is SQIVND (reference sequence).

CDR3 residues: CASSPVSGQGAPGYTF. DNA for the CDR3: TGTGCCAGCAGCCCAGTTTCGGGACAGGGCGCGCCTGGCTACACCTTC. The V call is TRBV7-9, the J call TRBJ1-2; 9 bases line up with TRBD1. The germline V gene has CDR1 SEHNR and CDR2 FQNEAQ (reference sequence). The CDR3 has 16 amino acids. V lost 5 bases and J lost 7; bases outside the gene matches: 14.

V gene TRBV7-9 combines with J gene TRBJ2-7; 7 bases match TRBD2. V dropped 3 bases and J dropped 2; count of bases not matched to a gene: 4. CDR1 SEHNR and CDR2 FQNEAQ come from the germline V gene (reference sequence). CDR3 length: 14 residues. CDR3 sequence reads: CASSLGEGPYEQYF. The CDR3, as DNA: TGTGCCAGCAGCTTGGGGGAGGGACCCTACGAGCAGTACTTC.